This T cell receptor beta chain stems from a study of cytomegalovirus exposure and HLA in healthy donors. Whole-study results and caveats: Later analysis associated a missense DCLRE1C variant with TCR beta V- and J-gene trimming. For cytomegalovirus status, the classifier reportedly gave diagnoses with high specificity and sensitivity. The study put some 160 TCR beta chains on its list as cytomegalovirus-associated.

Germline CDR1 and CDR2: MDHEN and SYDVKM. The CDR3 contains 15 residues. V was pared by 5 bases and J by 10 bases, with 9 bases of the junction left unmatched. Nominally healthy donors provided the samples, though records likely missed some immune exposures. Primers for the PCR totalled 60 Vbeta and 13 Jbeta. Profiled with immunoSEQ multiplex PCR; TCRdb holds only in-frame clones, not every one. The sample lists approximately 170,000 clones, just under 75% occurring once. This clone was observed a few times. Its antigen is not identified. The sequence was collected from a woman in her 30s in good health and CMV-seropositive. V is TRBV28 and J is TRBJ1-6, with 9 bases aligning to TRBD1. The sample consisted of PBMCs. CDR3 nucleotides: TGTGCCAGCAGTGCCCCGGGACAGGGAATATCACCCCTCCACTTT. Translated: CASSAPGQGISPLHF.